This T cell receptor beta chain was documented in a study of tumor and adjacent non-tumor tissue in lung cancer. Study-wide background: There were 12 adenocarcinoma, a couple of squamous cell carcinoma and 1 small cell lung cancer cases. Some 3.9 million productive TCRbeta reads were obtained per sample on average. Whole-study findings and limits: Tumor TCR diversity, when higher, was linked to shorter survival. Compared with tumor, normal lung showed significantly lower TCR diversity.

The template was RNA from unsorted bulk tissue. The germline V gene encodes CDR1 DFQATT and CDR2 SNEGSKA (reference sequence). This CDR3 spans 15 amino acids. To note about this clonotype: Its specificity is not known. One end of the junction varies from germline; a read error may be responsible.

The library came from three nested PCR rounds adapted from ARM-PCR protocols. TCRdb re-called the multiplex PCR reads through MiXCR, storing one row per CDR3 protein. Altogether 78,000 or so distinct CDR3 sequences are present, around 80% being singletons, with the ten largest covering 10% to 15%. This chain connects TRBV20-1 to TRBJ2-5, with 7 bases that match TRBD1. Sequenced: lung tumor tissue. This clonotype originated in a woman between 50 and 59 years old with non-small cell lung cancer. CDR3 sequence: CSAKDVTGRQETQYF. DNA for the CDR3: TGCAGTGCCAAGGATGTGACAGGGCGGCAAGAGACCCAATACTTC.